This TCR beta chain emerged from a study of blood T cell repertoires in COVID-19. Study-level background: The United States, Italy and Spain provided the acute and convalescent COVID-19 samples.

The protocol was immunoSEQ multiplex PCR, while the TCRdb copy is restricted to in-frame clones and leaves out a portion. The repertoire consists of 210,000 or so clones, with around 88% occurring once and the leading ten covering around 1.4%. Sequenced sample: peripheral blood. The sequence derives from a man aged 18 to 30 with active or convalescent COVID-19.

The CDR3 loop reads CASSAGTDNEQFF. The CDR3 region has the DNA TGCGCCAGCAGTGCGGGGACAGACAATGAGCAGTTCTTC. The chain links TRBV10-1 to TRBJ2-1; TRBD1 agrees at 7 bases. CDR1 and CDR2 from the germline V gene are WNHNN and SYGVQD (reference sequence). This CDR3 is 13 amino acids long. With V trimmed by 4 bases and J by 5 bases, 2 bases remained unmatched.